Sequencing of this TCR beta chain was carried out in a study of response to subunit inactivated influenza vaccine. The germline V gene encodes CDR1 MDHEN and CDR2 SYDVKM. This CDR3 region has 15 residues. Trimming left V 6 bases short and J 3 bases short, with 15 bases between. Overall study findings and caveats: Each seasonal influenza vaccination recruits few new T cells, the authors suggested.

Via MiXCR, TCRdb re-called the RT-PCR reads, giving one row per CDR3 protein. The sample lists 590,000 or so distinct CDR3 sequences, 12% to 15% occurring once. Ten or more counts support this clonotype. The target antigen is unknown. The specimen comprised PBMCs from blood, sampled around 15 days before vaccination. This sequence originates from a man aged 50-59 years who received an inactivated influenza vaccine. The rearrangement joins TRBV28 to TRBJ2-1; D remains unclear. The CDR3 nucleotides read TGTGCCAGCAGCCCAAGAGAGAGGCGCTACAATGAGCAGTTCTTC. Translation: CASSPRERRYNEQFF.